What follows are 14 T cell receptor beta chains derived from one specimen sequenced in a study of beta chain features in type 1 diabetes. The investigators reverse transcribed all of the isolated RNA, so they sequenced expressed TCRB transcripts. Method: immunoSEQ multiplex PCR; TCRdb's copy keeps in-frame clones and lacks some. The sample consists of some 150,000 clones, roughly 9.7% of them appearing once. The source material was central memory CD4+ T cells from blood. These receptors were collected from a woman between 40 and 55 years old in good health.

Details on this clone: A junction boundary mismatches the germline segment, possibly from a read error. The rearrangement uses TRBV27 and TRBJ2-2; weak D call: TRBD1 (5 bases). The germline V gene encodes CDR1 MNHEY and CDR2 SMNVEV (reference sequence). There are 14 residues in the CDR3. CDR3 DNA sequence: TGTGCCATCAGTGAGTCCGCAGGGCCCGGGGAGCTGTTTTTT. It specifies CAISESAGPGELFF.

The chain joins TRBV4-3 to TRBJ1-2; no firm D call. Trimming stripped 0 bases from V and 4 bases from J, with 12 bases between. The CDR3 runs 15 residues. CDR1 is LGHNA and CDR2 is YSLEER in the germline V gene. The CDR3 loop is CASSQDLGSGYGYTF. CDR3 coding DNA: TGCGCCAGCAGCCAAGATTTGGGGAGTGGCTATGGCTACACCTTC.

The chain has TRBV15 and TRBJ1-1; a possible D gene is TRBD1 (5 bases). The V end was cut by 0 bases, the J end by 1 base, with 6 bases between. CDR1 and CDR2 (germline): LNHNV, YYDKDF (reference sequence). CDR3 length equals 14 residues. CDR3 sequence reads: CATSREQENTEAFF. The DNA of the CDR3 is TGTGCCACCAGCAGAGAACAGGAGAACACTGAAGCTTTCTTT.

This clone was observed many times. The chain is built from TRBV7-9 and TRBJ1-5, with D perhaps matching TRBD1 (6 bases). Germline loops: CDR1 SEHNR, CDR2 FQNEAQ (reference sequence). This CDR3 comprises 12 residues. Trimming shortened V by 4 bases and J by 7 bases, and 8 bases separated the two germline ends. The CDR3: CASSSGVQPQHF. The CDR3 region has the DNA TGTGCCAGCAGCTCAGGGGTCCAGCCCCAGCATTTT.

This sequence joins TRBV11-2 and TRBJ2-2; 7 nucleotides agree with TRBD2. The CDR3 is 14 residues long. Trimming removed 5 bases from V and 1 base from J; junction bases left unmatched: 1. Germline assignment: CDR1 SGHAT and CDR2 FQNNGV. The CDR3 sequence: CASSSGVNTGELFF. CDR3 nucleotide sequence: TGTGCCAGCAGCAGCGGGGTGAACACCGGGGAGCTGTTTTTT.

This chain uses TRBV7-8 with TRBJ1-6, with TRBD1 as a possible D gene (5 bases). The V and J ends lost 5 bases and 7 bases respectively, with 9 bases between them. Looked up from germline, CDR1 is SGHVS and CDR2 is FQNEAQ. The CDR3 has 13 amino acids. The CDR3: CASSLDRNSPLHF. The CDR3 DNA sequence: TGTGCCAGCAGCCTCGACAGAAATTCACCCCTCCACTTT.

The table lists this clone with many counts. The rearrangement uses TRBV11-2 and TRBJ1-2; 11 nucleotides line up with TRBD1. Trimming removed 3 bases from V and 8 bases from J; junction bases left unmatched: 11. This CDR3 comprises 16 residues. The germline V gene has CDR1 SGHAT and CDR2 FQNNGV. The CDR3 nucleotides are TGTGCCAGCAGCTTTCCCCGAGGGACAGGGGGGGGAGGCTACACCTTC. This gives the protein CASSFPRGTGGGGYTF.

The chain is built from TRBV7-2 and TRBJ2-2, with a weak D call TRBD1 (8 bases). Germline CDR1 is SGHTA and CDR2 is FQGNSA. This CDR3 region has 14 residues. V shed 5 bases and J shed 6 bases, with 13 bases lying between them. The CDR3 nucleotides are TGTGCCAGCAGCCAACAGGGGGGGGCCGGGGAGCTGTTTTTT. Protein sequence: CASSQQGGAGELFF.

The chain joins TRBV9 to TRBJ2-3, with 12 bases identical to TRBD2. The CDR3 spans 17 residues. In germline, CDR1 is SGDLS, CDR2 YYNGEE. J gave up 2 bases and V 2 bases, and 6 bases lay outside the gene matches. The CDR3 DNA follows: TGTGCCAGCAGCGTGGGACTAGCGGGCACCTCCACAGATACGCAGTATTTT. Encoded protein: CASSVGLAGTSTDTQYF.

A few counts support this clone. V usage is TRBV9 and J usage is TRBJ2-5; 7 bases are shared with TRBD2. The CDR3 totals 13 residues. Germline V gene sequence: CDR1 SGDLS, CDR2 YYNGEE. V gave up 4 bases and J gave up 5 bases; unmatched junction bases: 5. The CDR3 region is CASSLTSAETQYF. The CDR3 region has the DNA TGTGCCAGCAGCCTTACTAGCGCGGAGACCCAGTACTTC. The variable domain in full, completed from reference TRBV9 and TRBJ2-5, reads DSGVTQTPKHLITATGQRVTLRCSPRSGDLSVYWYQQSLDQGLQFLIQYYNGEERAKGNILERFSAQQFPDLHSELNLSSLELGDSALYFCASSLTSAETQYFGPGTRLLVL.

This clone was seen ten or more times. The J gene is TRBJ1-2, the V gene TRBV6-4; TRBD1 matches 7 bases. Germline-derived CDR1 and CDR2 are MRHNA and SNTAGT. The length of the CDR3 is 13 residues. V shed 6 bases, J shed 5 bases, and the junction held 6 bases outside the gene matches. CDR3 bases: TGTGCCAGCAGCAGGGACAGCCTTTATGGCTACACCTTC. Its translation: CASSRDSLYGYTF.

In nucleotides, the CDR3 is TGTGCCAGCAGCTTATCTGGGGACAGCTCCTACGAGCAGTACTTC. It translates to CASSLSGDSSYEQYF. The gene calls are TRBV13 and TRBJ2-7; 7 nucleotides line up with TRBD1. This CDR3 contains 15 residues. Trimming at V came to 2 bases and at J to 0 bases, leaving 4 bases not matched to a gene. Germline CDR1 reads PRHDT; CDR2 reads FYEKMQ (reference sequence).

This clone was counted at least ten times. The CDR3 DNA sequence: TGTGCCAGCAGCTTAGGGTTGGGCAGTCCGAACACCGGGGAGCTGTTTTTT. As protein: CASSLGLGSPNTGELFF. V and J are TRBV11-2 and TRBJ2-2; the D is unclear. V lost 1 base, J lost 0 bases, and 12 bases lay in between. Germline CDR1 reads SGHAT; CDR2 reads FQNNGV. The CDR3 extends over 17 amino acids.

A few counts support this clone. The CDR3 spells CATSRDQGPNQPQHF. CDR3 nucleotides: TGTGCCACCAGCAGAGATCAGGGCCCCAATCAGCCCCAGCATTTT. The V gene is TRBV15, the J gene TRBJ1-5, with a weak D call TRBD1 (5 bases). CDR3 length equals 15 residues. V was clipped by 0 bases and J by 3 bases, with 9 bases between them. CDR1 LNHNV and CDR2 YYDKDF come from the germline V gene (reference sequence).